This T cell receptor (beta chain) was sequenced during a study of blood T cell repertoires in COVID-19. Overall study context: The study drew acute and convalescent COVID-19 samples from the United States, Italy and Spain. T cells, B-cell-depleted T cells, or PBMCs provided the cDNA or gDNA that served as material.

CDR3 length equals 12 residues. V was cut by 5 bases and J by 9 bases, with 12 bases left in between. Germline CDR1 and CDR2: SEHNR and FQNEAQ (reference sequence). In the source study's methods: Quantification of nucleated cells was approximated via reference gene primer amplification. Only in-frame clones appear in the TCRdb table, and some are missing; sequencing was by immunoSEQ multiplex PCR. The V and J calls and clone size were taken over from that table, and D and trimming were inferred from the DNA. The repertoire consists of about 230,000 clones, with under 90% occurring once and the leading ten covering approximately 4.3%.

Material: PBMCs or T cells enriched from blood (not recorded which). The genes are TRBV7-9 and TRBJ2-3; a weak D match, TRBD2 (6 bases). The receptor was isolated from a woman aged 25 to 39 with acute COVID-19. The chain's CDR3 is CASSRTRETQYF. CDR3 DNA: TGTGCCAGCAGCAGGACTCGGGAGACGCAGTATTTT.